This entry lists 30 T cell receptor beta chains sequenced from one sample in a study of T cells in Graves' hyperthyroidism and ophthalmopathy. Amplification yielded TCR beta CDR3 regions, with RNA transcripts as the source. When the TCR CDR3 underwent first-round RT-PCR, the HTBI primer set was used. TCRdb used MiXCR to reprocess the multiplex PCR reads, holding one entry per CDR3 protein. The sample consists of hundreds of thousands of distinct CDR3 sequences, 18% of them appearing once. The sample comprised blood. The source is a woman aged 45-65 years with Graves' hyperthyroidism that later progressed to Graves' ophthalmopathy.

The CDR3: CASSDPAEEGQPQHF. CDR3 bases: TGCGCCAGCAGTGACCCGGCGGAGGAAGGTCAGCCCCAGCATTTT. The chain carries TRBV10-1 and TRBJ1-5, with D unclear. The CDR3 is made up of 15 amino acids. Germline CDR1 reads WNHNN; CDR2 reads SYGVQD (reference sequence). V dropped 3 bases and J dropped 6 bases, with 15 bases sitting between them.

As concerns this clonotype: Relative to the germline gene, one junction end is altered; a read error may explain this. The chain combines TRBV15 with TRBJ1-1; perhaps TRBD1 as D (6 bases). CDR1 is LNHNV, CDR2 YYDKDF, per germline (reference sequence). The CDR3 totals 12 residues. CDR3 in amino acids: CATSREGRGASF. As DNA, the CDR3 is TGTGCCACCAGCAGAGAAGGCAGGGGCGCTTCCTTT.

The rearrangement links TRBV5-1 to TRBJ2-3, with D unclear. Germline V CDR1 and CDR2: SGHRS, YFSETQ. Trimming cost V 7 bases and J 2 bases, with 17 bases left between them. CDR3 size: 15 residues. This CDR3 is CASGYSPTNTDTQYF. The CDR3, as DNA: TGCGCCAGCGGCTACTCGCCAACGAACACAGATACGCAGTATTTT.

On this clonotype: The germline gene is not matched at one end of the junction; a read error may be the cause. This chain links TRBV19 with TRBJ1-5, with a tentative D call TRBD1 (5 bases). The CDR3 has 14 residues. The germline CDR1 and CDR2 sequences are LNHDA and SQIVND (reference sequence). The CDR3 loop is CASSMWGGNRPQHF. DNA for the CDR3: TGTGCCAGTAGTATGTGGGGCGGTAATCGGCCCCAGCATTTT.

This chain joins TRBV5-5 and TRBJ2-4, with 10 bases lining up with TRBD2. The CDR3 totals 17 residues. J was trimmed by 7 bases and V by 2 bases; bases with no gene match: 12. Germline V gene sequence: CDR1 SGHKS, CDR2 YYEKEE (reference sequence). The CDR3 bases are TGTGCCAGCAGCTTTGGCATAGCGGGGGGCCCAAGGAACATTCAGTACTTC. It codes for CASSFGIAGGPRNIQYF.

The V gene is TRBV6-2 or TRBV6-3, the J gene TRBJ2-7; 8 bases fit TRBD1. V dropped 6 bases and J dropped 5; count of bases not matched to a gene: 12. The germline V gene has CDR1 MNHEY and CDR2 SVGEGT. CDR3 length equals 15 residues. CDR3 in amino acids: CASSPDREGIDEQYF. For the CDR3, the DNA is TGTGCCAGCAGCCCGGACAGGGAAGGAATCGACGAGCAGTACTTC.

In its sample, this clonotype was seen a few times. J is TRBJ2-7 and V is TRBV7-8; D perhaps matches TRBD2 (6 bases). Trimming shortened V by 1 base and J by 0 bases, and 13 bases separated the two germline ends. In germline, CDR1 is SGHVS, CDR2 FQNEAQ. The CDR3 loop spans 16 amino acids. This CDR3 reads CASSLVGGVSSYEQYF. The CDR3 DNA reads TGTGCCAGCAGCTTAGTAGGCGGGGTCAGCTCCTACGAGCAGTACTTC.

This clonotype was detected only a few times. This chain uses TRBV5-5 with TRBJ1-3; unclear D gene. This CDR3 contains 14 residues. V was cut by 1 base and J by 10 bases, with 15 bases left in between. Germline CDR1 SGHKS, CDR2 YYEKEE (reference sequence). The CDR3 sequence is CASSLLGSSGTIYF. For the CDR3, the DNA is TGTGCCAGCAGCTTGTTGGGCAGCTCTGGGACCATATATTTT.

This clonotype has more than one count but fewer than ten. The chain carries TRBV12-3 or TRBV12-4 and TRBJ2-7; 7 bases align to TRBD1. V lost 2 bases to trimming and J lost 7 bases; unmatched junction nucleotides: 11. This CDR3 contains 15 residues. CDR3 residues: CASSLKGQGVREQYF. In DNA, the CDR3 is TGTGCCAGCAGTTTAAAGGGGCAGGGGGTCAGGGAGCAGTACTTC.

This clonotype was counted many times. The chain combines TRBV18 with TRBJ1-5, with D hard to call. Germline V CDR1 and CDR2: KGHSH, LQKENI. V was trimmed by 3 bases and J by 3 bases, leaving 12 bases between them. The CDR3 spans 15 residues. The CDR3 loop reads CASSPLGYTNQPQHF. CDR3 nucleotides: TGTGCCAGCTCACCCCTGGGATACACCAATCAGCCCCAGCATTTT.

This clonotype was recorded at least ten times. The rearrangement links TRBV11-3 to TRBJ1-6; 7 nucleotides agree with TRBD1. CDR3 length: 16 amino acids. V dropped 4 bases and J dropped 8; count of bases not matched to a gene: 11. Germline CDR1 is SGHNT and CDR2 is YENEEA. DNA for the CDR3: TGTGCCAGCAGCTCAATAAAGGGGGCAGAGGATTCACCCCTCCACTTT. Encoded protein: CASSSIKGAEDSPLHF.

This clonotype was counted between two and nine times. The V call is TRBV25-1, the J call TRBJ1-2, with TRBD1 matching over 7 bases. Germline V gene sequence: CDR1 MGHDK, CDR2 SYGVNS. V trimming: 6 bases; J trimming: 0 bases; junction bases outside the gene matches: 4. The CDR3 length is 14 residues. The CDR3, as DNA: TGTGCCAGCAGGGACAGGTCTACTAACTATGGCTACACCTTC. It specifies CASRDRSTNYGYTF.

This clonotype has only a few counts. Written as DNA, the CDR3 is TGTGCCTGGAGAGGGCAGGGGGCAAAGACCCAGTACTTC. Encoded protein: CAWRGQGAKTQYF. The chain combines TRBV30 with TRBJ2-5, with 8 bases fitting TRBD1. The CDR3 loop spans 13 amino acids. V shed 3 bases, J shed 6 bases, and the junction held 6 bases outside the gene matches. The germline V gene has CDR1 GTSNPN and CDR2 SVGIG (reference sequence).

The V and J genes are TRBV7-9 and TRBJ2-1; the D gene is possibly TRBD1 (5 bases). Germline V gene sequence: CDR1 SEHNR, CDR2 FQNEAQ (reference sequence). Trimming took off 6 bases at V and 10 bases at J, with 13 bases between the two ends. This CDR3 is built from 12 residues. CDR3 nucleotide sequence: TGTGCCAGCAGTCTTTTACAGGTCGAGCAGTTCTTC. It is translated as CASSLLQVEQFF.

This clonotype was counted ten times or more. Here the CDR3 reads CASRPRDNEQFF. For the CDR3, the DNA is TGTGCCAGCCGGCCCAGGGATAATGAGCAGTTCTTC. The chain has TRBV12-3 or TRBV12-4 and TRBJ2-1; weak D call: TRBD1 (5 bases). V shed 8 bases and J shed 7 bases, with 12 bases lying between them. The CDR3 is 12 amino acids.

Of note for this clonotype: A much larger clone differs from this one at a single base, so this may be a read error. This sequence joins TRBV10-3 and TRBJ1-6, with TRBD1 identical over 7 bases. Trimming at V came to 11 bases and at J to 8 bases, leaving 9 bases not matched to a gene. Germline lookup yields CDR1 ENHRY and CDR2 SYGVKD. The CDR3 is 13 residues long. The CDR3 here is CAVSGQGDSPLHF. The CDR3 DNA follows: TGTGCCGTCTCGGGGCAGGGGGATTCACCCCTCCACTTT.

CDR3 region: CASTQGGGTYEQYF. In DNA form, the CDR3 reads TGTGCCAGCACCCAAGGGGGGGGGACCTACGAGCAGTACTTC. This sequence joins TRBV2 and TRBJ2-7; D possibly corresponds to TRBD2 (7 bases). With 7 bases removed from V and 2 bases from J, the gap between germline ends came to 15 bases. The CDR3 runs 14 residues. Germline CDR1 SNHLY, CDR2 FYNNEI.

This clonotype was counted ten times or more. V usage is TRBV2 and J usage is TRBJ2-2, with D perhaps matching TRBD1 (5 bases). The CDR3 sequence is 16 residues long. Germline loops: CDR1 SNHLY, CDR2 FYNNEI. With 5 bases removed from V and 1 base from J, the gap between germline ends came to 14 bases. Here the CDR3 reads CASSHNTDRNTGELFF. The DNA for the CDR3 is TGTGCCAGCAGTCATAACACAGACAGGAACACCGGGGAGCTGTTTTTT.

In this sample, this clonotype turned up many times. The rearrangement uses TRBV18 and TRBJ2-5; D may be TRBD1 or TRBD2 (6 bases each). The CDR3 runs 15 residues. CDR1 and CDR2 (germline): KGHSH, LQKENI. Trimming removed 3 bases from V and 5 bases from J, with 16 bases in between. CDR3 sequence (DNA): TGTGCCAGCTCACCCCCGGGCCGGGGGCTTGAGACCCAGTACTTC. This sequence encodes CASSPPGRGLETQYF.

The chain has TRBV10-3 and TRBJ1-5; perhaps TRBD1 as D (5 bases). The CDR3 is 14 amino acids. In germline, CDR1 is ENHRY, CDR2 SYGVKD. Trimming took off 10 bases at V and 0 bases at J, with 13 bases between the two ends. CDR3 nucleotide sequence: TGTGCCACGTGGGGGGGTTATAGCAATCAGCCCCAGCATTTT. It is translated as CATWGGYSNQPQHF.

The sample holds many counts of this clonotype. The V gene is TRBV11-2, the J gene TRBJ2-7; 9 bases are a match to TRBD2. J lost 4 bases, V lost 5 bases, and 12 bases had no gene match. Per the germline V gene, CDR1 is SGHAT and CDR2 is FQNNGV. CDR3 length: 16 amino acids. CDR3 coding DNA: TGTGCCAGCAGCCGTTTAGCGGGGGCGACCTTATACGAGCAGTACTTC. Residues: CASSRLAGATLYEQYF.

This clonotype was seen at least ten times. The chain carries TRBV2 and TRBJ2-3, with 15 bases that match TRBD2. Germline values: CDR1 SNHLY, CDR2 FYNNEI. This CDR3 spans 18 amino acids. V was clipped by 7 bases and J by 2 bases; unmatched bases: 10. CDR3 amino acids: CASNPGTSGGLLTDTQYF. CDR3 nucleotides: TGTGCCAGCAATCCCGGGACTAGCGGGGGGCTACTCACAGATACGCAGTATTTT. Drawing the rest from reference TRBV2 and TRBJ2-3, the complete variable domain is EPEVTQTPSHQVTQMGQEVILRCVPISNHLYFYWYRQILGQKVEFLVSFYNNEISEKSEIFDDQFSVERPDGSNFTLKIRSTKLEDSAMYFCASNPGTSGGLLTDTQYFGPGTRLTVL.

Only a few counts were recorded for this clonotype. With a much larger clone just one base away, this may be a read error. The rearrangement joins TRBV7-9 to TRBJ1-1; 7 nucleotides match TRBD1. The CDR3 has 14 residues. The J segment lost 3 bases and the V segment lost 2 bases, leaving 3 bases of the junction unmatched. Germline V gives CDR1 SEHNR, CDR2 FQNEAQ (reference sequence). CDR3 in amino acids: CASSLFTGDTEAFF. In DNA form, the CDR3 reads TGTGCCAGCAGCTTATTCACAGGGGACACTGAAGCTTTCTTT. Full variable domain (rest looked up from reference TRBV7-9 and TRBJ1-1): DTGVSQNPRHKITKRGQNVTFRCDPISEHNRLYWYRQTLGQGPEFLTYFQNEAQLEKSRLLSDRFSAERPKGSFSTLEIQRTEQGDSAMYLCASSLFTGDTEAFFGQGTRLTVV.

The chain couples TRBV5-1 to TRBJ2-5; D is perhaps TRBD2 (7 bases). CDR3 size: 17 residues. The germline gives CDR1 SGHRS, CDR2 YFSETQ. Trimming cost V 7 bases and J 5 bases, with 27 bases left between them. For the CDR3, the DNA is TGCGCCAGCTCCTACCTTCCGGGACAAGCCGGGAGGGAGACCCAGTACTTC. It is translated as CASSYLPGQAGRETQYF.

With respect to this clonotype: A much larger clone sits a single nucleotide away, making a read error possible. V and J are TRBV12-3 or TRBV12-4 and TRBJ1-4; TRBD1 aligns across 8 bases. The CDR3 length is 15 residues. The trim removed 5 bases at V and 8 bases at J, leaving 10 bases unmatched. CDR3 in DNA: TGTGCCAGCAGTGCCGGGACAGGTCGGGGGGAAAAACTGTTTTTT. It translates to CASSAGTGRGEKLFF.

The chain links TRBV11-2 to TRBJ2-7; 11 bases line up with TRBD1. Germline assignment: CDR1 SGHAT and CDR2 FQNNGV. The V and J ends lost 5 bases and 3 bases, in that order; junction bases with no gene match: 6. This CDR3 spans 15 amino acids. CDR3 region: CASSMAGTGGYEQYF. Written as DNA, the CDR3 is TGTGCCAGCAGCATGGCCGGGACAGGGGGCTACGAGCAGTACTTC.

CDR3 coding DNA: TGTGCCAGCAGCCCAGGACCGGCCGGCGATTCACCCCTCCACTTT. It yields the protein CASSPGPAGDSPLHF. J is TRBJ1-6 and V is TRBV9; D unresolved. Germline CDR1 reads SGDLS; CDR2 reads YYNGEE. The CDR3 extends over 15 amino acids. The V gene lost 4 bases and the J gene lost 8 bases, with 16 bases spanning the gap.

Many counts were recorded for this clonotype. CDR3 bases: TGTGCCAGCAAGGCGTCGTCGAAGTCCTATAATTCACCCCTCCACTTT. Translation gives CASKASSKSYNSPLHF. The rearrangement links TRBV2 to TRBJ1-6, with no clear D. CDR1 SNHLY and CDR2 FYNNEI come from the germline V gene. CDR3 length: 16 residues. The germline V and J ends were trimmed by 7 bases and 1 base, with 14 bases remaining between them. Full variable domain (rest looked up from reference TRBV2 and TRBJ1-6): EPEVTQTPSHQVTQMGQEVILRCVPISNHLYFYWYRQILGQKVEFLVSFYNNEISEKSEIFDDQFSVERPDGSNFTLKIRSTKLEDSAMYFCASKASSKSYNSPLHFGNGTRLTVT.

This clonotype came up a few times. This chain links TRBV6-5 with TRBJ1-6, with 9 bases matching TRBD1. V lost 2 bases, J lost 8 bases, and 7 bases stayed unmatched. The CDR3 contains 16 residues. The V gene's germline CDR1 is MNHEY and CDR2 SVGAGI. For the CDR3, the DNA is TGTGCCAGCAGTTACCCAACCCGGGACAGGGATTCACCCCTCCACTTT. Its protein product is CASSYPTRDRDSPLHF.

This clonotype was counted at least ten times. The rearrangement uses TRBV7-8 and TRBJ1-4; TRBD1 matches 10 bases. The germline V gene encodes CDR1 SGHVS and CDR2 FQNEAQ. Losses at the gene ends were 5 bases for V and 8 bases for J; bases not matched to a gene: 8. The CDR3 has 15 residues. The CDR3 reads CASSRLGTGVEKLFF. In DNA, the CDR3 is TGTGCCAGCAGCCGTCTCGGGACAGGGGTCGAAAAACTGTTTTTT.